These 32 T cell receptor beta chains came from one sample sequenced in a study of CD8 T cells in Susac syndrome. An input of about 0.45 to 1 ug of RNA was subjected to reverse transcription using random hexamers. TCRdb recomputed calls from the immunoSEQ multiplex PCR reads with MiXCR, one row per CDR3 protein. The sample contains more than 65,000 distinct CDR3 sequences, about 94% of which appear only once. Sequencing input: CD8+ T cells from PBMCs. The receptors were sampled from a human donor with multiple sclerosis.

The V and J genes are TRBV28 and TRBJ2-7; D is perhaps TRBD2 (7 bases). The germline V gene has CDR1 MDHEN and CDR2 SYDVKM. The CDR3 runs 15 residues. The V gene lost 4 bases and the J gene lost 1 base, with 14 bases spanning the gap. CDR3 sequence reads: CASSSAGALSYEQYF. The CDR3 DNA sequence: TGTGCCAGCAGTTCGGCGGGGGCCCTGTCCTACGAGCAGTACTTC.

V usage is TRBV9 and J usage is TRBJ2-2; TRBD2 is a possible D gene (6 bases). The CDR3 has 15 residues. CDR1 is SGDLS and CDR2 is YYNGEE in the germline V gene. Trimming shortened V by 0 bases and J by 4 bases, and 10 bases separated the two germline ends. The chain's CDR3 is CASSVAERATGELFF. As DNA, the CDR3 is TGTGCCAGCAGCGTAGCGGAGCGGGCCACCGGGGAGCTGTTTTTT.

Here the CDR3 reads CASSPRTDNTDTQYF. The CDR3 nucleotides are TGTGCCAGCAGTCCAAGGACGGACAACACAGATACGCAGTATTTT. The chain uses TRBV27 and TRBJ2-3, with D perhaps matching TRBD1 (5 bases). From germline, CDR1 is MNHEY and CDR2 SMNVEV (reference sequence). V was clipped by 5 bases and J by 2 bases, with 14 bases between them. The CDR3 consists of 15 residues.

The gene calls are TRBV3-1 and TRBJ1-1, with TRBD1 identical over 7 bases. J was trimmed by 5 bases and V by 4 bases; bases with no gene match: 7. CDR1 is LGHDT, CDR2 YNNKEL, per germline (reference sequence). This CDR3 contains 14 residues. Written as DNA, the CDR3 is TGTGCCAGCAGCCTAGCAGGGGGGCTAACTGAAGCTTTCTTT. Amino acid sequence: CASSLAGGLTEAFF.

The CDR3 reads CASSRGTGGDNEQFF. In DNA form, the CDR3 reads TGTGCCAGCAGCCGGGGGACAGGAGGAGACAATGAGCAGTTCTTC. V and J are TRBV2 and TRBJ2-1; TRBD1 matches at 8 bases. The germline gives CDR1 SNHLY, CDR2 FYNNEI. J gave up 5 bases and V 6 bases, and 9 bases lay outside the gene matches. The CDR3 runs 15 residues.

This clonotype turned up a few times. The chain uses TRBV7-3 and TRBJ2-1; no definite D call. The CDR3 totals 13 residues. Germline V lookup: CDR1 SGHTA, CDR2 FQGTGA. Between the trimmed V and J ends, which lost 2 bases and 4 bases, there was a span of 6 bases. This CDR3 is CASSLGSYNEQFF. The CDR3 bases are TGTGCCAGCAGCTTAGGCTCGTACAATGAGCAGTTCTTC.

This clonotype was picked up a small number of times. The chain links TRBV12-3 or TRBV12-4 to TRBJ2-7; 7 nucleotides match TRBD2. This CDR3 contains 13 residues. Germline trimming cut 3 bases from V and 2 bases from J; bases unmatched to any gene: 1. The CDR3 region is CASSLGLTYEQYF. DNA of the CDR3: TGTGCCAGCAGTTTGGGACTAACCTACGAGCAGTACTTC.

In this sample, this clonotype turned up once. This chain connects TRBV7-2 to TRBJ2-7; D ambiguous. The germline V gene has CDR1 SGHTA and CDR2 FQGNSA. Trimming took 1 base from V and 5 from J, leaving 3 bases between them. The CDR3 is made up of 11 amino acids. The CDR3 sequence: CASSLVNEQYF. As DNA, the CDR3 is TGTGCCAGCAGCTTAGTGAACGAGCAGTACTTC.

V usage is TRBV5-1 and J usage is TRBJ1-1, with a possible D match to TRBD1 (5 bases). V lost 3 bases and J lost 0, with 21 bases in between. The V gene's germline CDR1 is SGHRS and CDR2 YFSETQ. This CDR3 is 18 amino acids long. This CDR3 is CASSSPPSTGRLNTEAFF. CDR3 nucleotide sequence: TGCGCCAGCAGCTCCCCACCGTCGACGGGACGGCTGAACACTGAAGCTTTCTTT. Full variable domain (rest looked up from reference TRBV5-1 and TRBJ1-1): KAGVTQTPRYLIKTRGQQVTLSCSPISGHRSVSWYQQTPGQGLQFLFEYFSETQRNKGNFPGRFSGRQFSNSRSEMNVSTLELGDSALYLCASSSPPSTGRLNTEAFFGQGTRLTVV.

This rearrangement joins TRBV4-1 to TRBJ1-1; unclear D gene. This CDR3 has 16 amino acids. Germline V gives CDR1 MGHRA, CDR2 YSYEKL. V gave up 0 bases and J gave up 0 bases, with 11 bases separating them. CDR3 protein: CASSQEPGRMNTEAFF. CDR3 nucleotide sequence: TGCGCCAGCAGCCAAGAACCCGGACGTATGAACACTGAAGCTTTCTTT.

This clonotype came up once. CDR3 residues: CSATEGGRDTYEQYF. The DNA for the CDR3 is TGCAGTGCTACCGAGGGGGGAAGGGATACCTACGAGCAGTACTTC. V usage is TRBV20-1 and J usage is TRBJ2-7; D may match TRBD1 or TRBD2 (6 bases each). V was shortened by 4 bases and J by 2 bases, with 18 bases between the two germline ends. Germline assignment: CDR1 DFQATT and CDR2 SNEGSKA (reference sequence). The CDR3 loop spans 15 amino acids.

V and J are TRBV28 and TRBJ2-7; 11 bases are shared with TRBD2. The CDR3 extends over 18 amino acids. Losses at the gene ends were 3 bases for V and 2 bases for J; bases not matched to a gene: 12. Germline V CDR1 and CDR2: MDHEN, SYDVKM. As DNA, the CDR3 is TGTGCCAGCAGTTTTGATAGCGGGGGGGACAACAATCCCTACGAGCAGTACTTC. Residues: CASSFDSGGDNNPYEQYF.

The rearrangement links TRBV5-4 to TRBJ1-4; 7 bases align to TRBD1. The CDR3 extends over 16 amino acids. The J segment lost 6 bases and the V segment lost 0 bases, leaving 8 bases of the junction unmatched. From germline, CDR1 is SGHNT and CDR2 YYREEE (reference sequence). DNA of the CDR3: TGTGCCAGCAGCTTGGCCGTGACAGGGATGGATGAAAAACTGTTTTTT. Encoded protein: CASSLAVTGMDEKLFF.

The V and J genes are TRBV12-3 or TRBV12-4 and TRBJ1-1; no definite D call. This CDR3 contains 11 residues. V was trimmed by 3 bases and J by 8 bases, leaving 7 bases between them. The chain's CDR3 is CASSLQEEAFF. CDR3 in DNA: TGTGCCAGCAGTTTGCAAGAAGAAGCTTTCTTT.

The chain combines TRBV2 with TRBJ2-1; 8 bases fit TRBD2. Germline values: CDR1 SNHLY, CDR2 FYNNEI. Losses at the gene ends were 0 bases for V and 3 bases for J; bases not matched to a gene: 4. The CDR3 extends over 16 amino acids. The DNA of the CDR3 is TGTGCCAGCAGTGAAGCGCTTCTAGCGGGCTACAATGAGCAGTTCTTC. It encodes CASSEALLAGYNEQFF.

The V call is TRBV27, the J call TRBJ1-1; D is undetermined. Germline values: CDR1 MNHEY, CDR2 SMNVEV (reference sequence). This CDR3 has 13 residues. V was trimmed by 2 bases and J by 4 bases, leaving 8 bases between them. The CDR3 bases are TGTGCCAGCAGTTTAGGCGATGGCACTGAAGCTTTCTTT. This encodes CASSLGDGTEAFF.

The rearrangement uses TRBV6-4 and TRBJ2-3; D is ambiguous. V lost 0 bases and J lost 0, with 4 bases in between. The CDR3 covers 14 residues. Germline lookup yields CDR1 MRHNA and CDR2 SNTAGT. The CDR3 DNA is TGTGCCAGCAGTGACTCCGGTAGCACAGATACGCAGTATTTT. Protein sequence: CASSDSGSTDTQYF.

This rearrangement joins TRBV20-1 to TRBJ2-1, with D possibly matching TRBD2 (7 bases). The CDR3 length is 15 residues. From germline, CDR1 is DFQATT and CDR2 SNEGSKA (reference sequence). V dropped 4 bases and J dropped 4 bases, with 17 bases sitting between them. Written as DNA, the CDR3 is TGCAGTGCTACTAACAGGGAGGGAACTTACAATGAGCAGTTCTTC. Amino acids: CSATNREGTYNEQFF.

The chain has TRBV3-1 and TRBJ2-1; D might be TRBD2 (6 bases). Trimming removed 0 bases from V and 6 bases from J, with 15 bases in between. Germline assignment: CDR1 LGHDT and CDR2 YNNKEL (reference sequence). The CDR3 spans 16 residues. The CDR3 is CASSQDPVRGGNEQFF. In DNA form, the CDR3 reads TGTGCCAGCAGCCAAGATCCGGTGCGGGGAGGCAATGAGCAGTTCTTC.

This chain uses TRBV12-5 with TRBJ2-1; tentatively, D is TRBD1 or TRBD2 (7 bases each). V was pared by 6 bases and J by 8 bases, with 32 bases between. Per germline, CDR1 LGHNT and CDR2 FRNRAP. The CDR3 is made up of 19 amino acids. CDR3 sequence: CASGPASSQGGNYGHEQFF. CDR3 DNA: TGTGCTAGTGGCCCAGCCTCCTCCCAGGGGGGGAATTACGGGCATGAGCAGTTCTTC.

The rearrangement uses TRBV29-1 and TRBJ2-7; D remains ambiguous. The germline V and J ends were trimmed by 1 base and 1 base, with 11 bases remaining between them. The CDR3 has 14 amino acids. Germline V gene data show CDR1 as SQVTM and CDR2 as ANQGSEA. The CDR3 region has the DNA TGCAGCGTTGAAGTCGACGGGCAGTCCTACGAGCAGTACTTC. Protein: CSVEVDGQSYEQYF.

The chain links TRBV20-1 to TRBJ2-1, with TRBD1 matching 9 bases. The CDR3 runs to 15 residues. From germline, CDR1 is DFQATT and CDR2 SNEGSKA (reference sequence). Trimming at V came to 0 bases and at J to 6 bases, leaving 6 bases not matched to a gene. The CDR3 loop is CSAREGDRDINEQFF. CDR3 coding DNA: TGCAGTGCTAGAGAAGGGGACAGGGACATCAATGAGCAGTTCTTC.

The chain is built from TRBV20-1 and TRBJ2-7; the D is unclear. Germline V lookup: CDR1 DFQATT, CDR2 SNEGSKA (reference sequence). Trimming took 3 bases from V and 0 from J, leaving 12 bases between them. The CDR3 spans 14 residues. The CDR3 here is CSARGLQDSYEQYF. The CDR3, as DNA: TGCAGTGCTAGGGGCCTTCAGGACTCCTACGAGCAGTACTTC.

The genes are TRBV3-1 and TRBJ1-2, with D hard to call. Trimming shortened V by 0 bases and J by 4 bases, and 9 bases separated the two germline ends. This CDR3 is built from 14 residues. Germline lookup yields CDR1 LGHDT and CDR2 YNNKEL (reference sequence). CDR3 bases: TGTGCCAGCAGCCAAGAGAGGTGGGCCTATGGCTACACCTTC. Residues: CASSQERWAYGYTF.

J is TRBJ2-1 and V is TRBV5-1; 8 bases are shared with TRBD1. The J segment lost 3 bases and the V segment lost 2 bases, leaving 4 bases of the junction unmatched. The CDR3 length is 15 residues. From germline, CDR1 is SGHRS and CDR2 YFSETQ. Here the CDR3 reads CASSFTTGDYNEQFF. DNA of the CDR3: TGCGCCAGCAGCTTTACGACAGGGGACTACAATGAGCAGTTCTTC.

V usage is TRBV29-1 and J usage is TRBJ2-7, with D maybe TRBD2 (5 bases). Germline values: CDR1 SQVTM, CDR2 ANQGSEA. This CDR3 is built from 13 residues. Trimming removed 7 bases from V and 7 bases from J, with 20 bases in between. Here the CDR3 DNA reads TGCAGCGCCGTTGCCGGCGGGCTGGGGGAGCAGTACTTC. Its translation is CSAVAGGLGEQYF.

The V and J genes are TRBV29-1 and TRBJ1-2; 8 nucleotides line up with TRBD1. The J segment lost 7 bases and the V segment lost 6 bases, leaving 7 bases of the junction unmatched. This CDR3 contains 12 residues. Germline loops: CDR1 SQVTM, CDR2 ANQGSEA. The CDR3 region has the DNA TGCAGCGTGGATCGACAGGGGTTTGGCTACACCTTC. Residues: CSVDRQGFGYTF.

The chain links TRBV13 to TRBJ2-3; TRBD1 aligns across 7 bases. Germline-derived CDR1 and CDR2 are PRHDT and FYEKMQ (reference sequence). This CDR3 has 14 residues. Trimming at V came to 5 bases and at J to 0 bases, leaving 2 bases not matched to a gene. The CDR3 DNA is TGTGCCAGCAGCCAGGACAGGAGCACAGATACGCAGTATTTT. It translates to CASSQDRSTDTQYF.

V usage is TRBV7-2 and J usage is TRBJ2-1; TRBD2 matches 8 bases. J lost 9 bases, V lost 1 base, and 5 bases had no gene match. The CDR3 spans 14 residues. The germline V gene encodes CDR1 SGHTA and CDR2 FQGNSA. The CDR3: CASSLEAGEIEQFF. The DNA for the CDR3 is TGTGCCAGCAGCTTAGAAGCGGGAGAGATTGAGCAGTTCTTC.

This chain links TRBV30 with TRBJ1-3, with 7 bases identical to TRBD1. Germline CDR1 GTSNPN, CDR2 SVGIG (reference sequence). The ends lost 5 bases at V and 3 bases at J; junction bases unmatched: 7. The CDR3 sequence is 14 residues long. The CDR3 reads CAWETGVGGNTIYF. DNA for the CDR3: TGTGCCTGGGAAACAGGGGTCGGTGGAAACACCATATATTTT.

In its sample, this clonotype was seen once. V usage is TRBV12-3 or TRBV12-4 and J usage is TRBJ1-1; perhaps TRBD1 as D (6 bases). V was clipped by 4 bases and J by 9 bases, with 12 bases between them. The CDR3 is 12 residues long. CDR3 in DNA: TGTGCCAGCAGTTCCCCCGGGGGCCAAGCTTTCTTT. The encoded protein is CASSSPGGQAFF.

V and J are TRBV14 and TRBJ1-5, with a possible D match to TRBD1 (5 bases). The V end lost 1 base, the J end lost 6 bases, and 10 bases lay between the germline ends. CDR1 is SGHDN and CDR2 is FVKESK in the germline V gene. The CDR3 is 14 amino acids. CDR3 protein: CASSQGGAGQPQHF. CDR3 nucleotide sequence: TGTGCCAGCAGCCAAGGGGGCGCGGGTCAGCCCCAGCATTTT.